The clone carrying this T cell receptor (beta chain) was detected only a few times. The antigen is unknown. This record comes from a study of T cell repertoires in cytomegalovirus infection. Study as a whole: Public TCR beta signature analysis indicated the presence of both CMV infection and matching HLA type.

One entry per CDR3 protein, called by TCRdb with MiXCR from the reads. The sample records a few hundred thousand distinct CDR3 sequences, roughly 25% being singletons. Whole-study findings and limits: Dominant in the ex vivo response were TCR beta clonotypes restricted by HLA-C and specific for CMV. Identification of carriers of CMV plus the relevant HLA was achieved through cumulative public TCR beta family frequency.

CDR3 length: 13 residues. Germline V gives CDR1 LNHDA, CDR2 SQIVND (reference sequence). The V and J ends lost 3 bases and 2 bases respectively, with 4 bases between them. This clonotype originated in a human donor in good health (CMV status not recorded). Some clones in this sample may be carry-over from other donors' samples. The rearrangement uses TRBV19 and TRBJ2-2; D unclear. This specimen was cultured PBMCs, taken from culture after CMV antigen stimulation. CDR3 sequence reads: CASSILNTGELFF. DNA for the CDR3: TGTGCCAGTAGTATCCTTAACACCGGGGAGCTGTTTTTT.